Listed below are T cell receptor beta chains from one sample, sequenced in a study of OX40 agonist ivuxolimab in advanced cancers. Clones were read by immunoSEQ multiplex PCR, and TCRdb kept only the in-frame ones, dropping some. The sample yields around 40,000 clones, roughly 80% seen once. The sample here was CD4+ or CD8+ T cells sorted from blood, taken in a trial of the OX40 agonist ivuxolimab. These receptors all stem from an adult with an advanced solid tumor such as melanoma, head and neck, liver or kidney cancer. The CDR3 runs from the conserved cysteine through the conserved F or W. A D gene is named only where the DNA matches it firmly. Clone size is shown for a subset of rows, as once, few, many or a class of expanded clone.

abundance,d_gene,len,j_gene,v_gene,CDR3nt,CDR3aa
NA,TRBD1,16,TRBJ1-1,TRBV28,TGTGCCAGCAGTTTAAGGACAGGGGCCGGTGGCACTGAAGCTTTCTTT,CASSLRTGAGGTEAFF
NA,NA,13,TRBJ2-5,TRBV6-5,TGTGCCAGCAGTTACTCGGGGGAAGAGACCCAGTACTTC,CASSYSGEETQYF
NA,NA,16,TRBJ2-5,TRBV5-1,TGCGCCAGCAGCTGGGGGCGGGGAAGGTACCAAGAGACCCAGTACTTC,CASSWGRGRYQETQYF
NA,TRBD2,14,TRBJ2-1,TRBV7-2,TGTGCCAGCAGCTTCGGCGGGGGGGTCGATGAGCAGTTCTTC,CASSFGGGVDEQFF
NA,NA,14,TRBJ1-1,TRBV7-2,TGTGCCAGCAGCTTGATTGGTAAGGACACTGAAGCTTTCTTT,CASSLIGKDTEAFF
NA,NA,14,TRBJ1-2,TRBV7-2,TGTGCCAGCAGCTCGCTGCCGGGCGCCTATGGCTACACCTTC,CASSSLPGAYGYTF
NA,NA,15,TRBJ1-1,TRBV5-4,TGTGCCAGCAGCTCCCATAGACTTGCCAACACTGAAGCTTTCTTT,CASSSHRLANTEAFF
NA,NA,17,TRBJ2-3,TRBV5-1,TGCGCCAGCACCAACAAGGGCGGACAGGGAGGGGCAGATACGCAGTATTTT,CASTNKGGQGGADTQYF
NA,NA,16,TRBJ2-3,TRBV12-2,TGTGCAAGTCGCCACACGGGGGCAGGGGTGCCAGATACGCAGTATTTT,CASRHTGAGVPDTQYF
NA,NA,13,TRBJ1-1,TRBV5-5,TGTGCCAGCAGCTTGCTAGGGAACACTGAAGCTTTCTTT,CASSLLGNTEAFF
once,NA,15,TRBJ1-2,TRBV19,TGTGCCAGTAGTATTGCCGCCGCGAACGTCGATGGCTACACCTTC,CASSIAAANVDGYTF
few,TRBD1,14,TRBJ1-2,TRBV18,TGTGCCAGCTCACCAACAGGGGCCTTCTATGGCTACACCTTC,CASSPTGAFYGYTF
NA,NA,16,TRBJ1-6,TRBV5-1,TGCGCCAGCAGCTTGGCCGAAAGTCTACCTTTTTCACCCCTCCACTTT,CASSLAESLPFSPLHF
NA,NA,14,TRBJ2-7,TRBV18,TGTGCCAGCTCACCACCGGGGACGCCTGGGCAGCAGTACTTC,CASSPPGTPGQQYF
NA,NA,12,TRBJ2-7,TRBV7-2,TGTGCCAGCAGCTTAGGCGGGCAGGGGGGGTACTTC,CASSLGGQGGYF
few,NA,15,TRBJ1-1,TRBV28,TGTGCCAGCCGGACGGAGAGGACACTGAACACTGAAGCTTTCTTT,CASRTERTLNTEAFF
NA,NA,13,TRBJ1-1,TRBV7-9,TGTGCCAGCAGCGACGACATTCACACTGAAGCTTTCTTT,CASSDDIHTEAFF
NA,TRBD1,14,TRBJ2-7,TRBV29-1,TGCAGCACCAGACAGGGGCCCGGGCGTGGCGAGCAGTACTTC,CSTRQGPGRGEQYF
NA,NA,13,TRBJ2-2,TRBV18,TGTGCCAGCTCACCACCCAACACCGGGGAGCTGTTTTTT,CASSPPNTGELFF
NA,NA,17,TRBJ2-1,TRBV5-1,TGCGCCAGCAGCTTGGACCCCCCGGCAGGAGCCTACAATGAGCAGTTCTTC,CASSLDPPAGAYNEQFF
NA,NA,13,TRBJ1-1,TRBV6-1,TGTGCCAGCAGTGATACTTCGAACACTGAAGCTTTCTTT,CASSDTSNTEAFF
few,NA,13,TRBJ1-1,TRBV5-5,TGTGCCAGCAGTCTCACTTGGAACACTGAAGCTTTCTTT,CASSLTWNTEAFF
NA,NA,13,TRBJ2-3,TRBV2,TGTGCCAGCGAGGGCCTTGACACAGATACGCAGTATTTT,CASEGLDTDTQYF
NA,TRBD1,15,TRBJ2-7,TRBV7-8,TGTGCCAGCAGTCTTACAGGGGGACAGAACTACGAGCAGTACTTC,CASSLTGGQNYEQYF
NA,NA,14,TRBJ1-5,TRBV7-2,TGTGCCAGCAGCCTCCCGGGTAGTTCTCAGCCCCAGCATTTT,CASSLPGSSQPQHF
few,NA,13,TRBJ1-2,TRBV10-3,TGTGCCATCAGTCAGGACGGTTTCTATGGCTACACCTTC,CAISQDGFYGYTF
NA,TRBD2,18,TRBJ2-1,TRBV16,TGTGCCAGCAGCCAAAAAGGGACTAGCGGCAGTTCCTACAATGAGCAGTTCTTC,CASSQKGTSGSSYNEQFF
NA,NA,13,TRBJ2-2,TRBV29-1,TGCAGCGCCAGGGGGGTAGGCACCGGGGAGCTGTTTTTT,CSARGVGTGELFF
NA,NA,13,TRBJ1-1,TRBV6-5,TGTGCCAGCAAGCAGGGGACGAACACTGAAGCTTTCTTT,CASKQGTNTEAFF
NA,TRBD1,16,TRBJ2-5,TRBV7-2,TGTGCCAGCAGCCCCTACTCAGGGACAGAGGGAGAGACCCAGTACTTC,CASSPYSGTEGETQYF
NA,TRBD1,15,TRBJ2-7,TRBV6-5,TGTGCCAGCACCTTGTCACAGGGGAGCACCTACGAGCAGTACTTC,CASTLSQGSTYEQYF